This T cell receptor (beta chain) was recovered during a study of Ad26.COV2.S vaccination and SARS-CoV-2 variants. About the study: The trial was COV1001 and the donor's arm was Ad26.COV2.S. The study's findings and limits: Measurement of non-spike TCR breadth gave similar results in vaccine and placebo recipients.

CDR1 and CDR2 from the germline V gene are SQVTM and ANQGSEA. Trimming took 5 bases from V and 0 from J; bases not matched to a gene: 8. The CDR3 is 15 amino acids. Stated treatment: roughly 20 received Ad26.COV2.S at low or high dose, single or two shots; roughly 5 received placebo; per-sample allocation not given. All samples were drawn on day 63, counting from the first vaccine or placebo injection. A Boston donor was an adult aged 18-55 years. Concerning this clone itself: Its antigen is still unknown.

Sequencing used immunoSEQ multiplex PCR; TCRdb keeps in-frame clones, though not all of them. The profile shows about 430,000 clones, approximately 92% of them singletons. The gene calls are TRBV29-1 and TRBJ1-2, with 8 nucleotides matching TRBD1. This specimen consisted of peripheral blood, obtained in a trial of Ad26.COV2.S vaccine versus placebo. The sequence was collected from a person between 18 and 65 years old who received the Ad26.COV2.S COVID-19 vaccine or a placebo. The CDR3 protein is CSVSRQGAANYGYTF. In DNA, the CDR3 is TGCAGCGTTTCCCGCCAGGGGGCAGCTAACTATGGCTACACCTTC. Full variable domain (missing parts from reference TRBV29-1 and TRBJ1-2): SAVISQKPSRDICQRGTSLTIQCQVDSQVTMMFWYRQQPGQSLTLIATANQGSEATYESGFVIDKFPISRPNLTFSTLTVSNMSPEDSSIYLCSVSRQGAANYGYTFGSGTRLTVV.